Following are 5 T cell receptor beta chains from one sample sequenced in a study of spatial heterogeneity in lung cancer. In TCRdb, the 5' RACE reads were re-called with MiXCR into one record per CDR3 protein. The sample consists of 50,000 to 65,000 distinct CDR3 sequences, around 8.4% of them appearing once. Noted time point: sample taken at primary tumor resection. The authors sequenced whole RNA from tumor, nontumor lung or frozen PBMC without sorting. The starting material was PBMCs, obtained at surgery. The receptors come from a female donor with early-stage non-small cell lung cancer.

This clonotype came up a few times. The chain uses TRBV7-3 and TRBJ2-1, with D possibly being TRBD1 (6 bases). From germline, CDR1 is SGHTA and CDR2 FQGTGA. The CDR3 sequence is 18 residues long. The ends were cut back, 1 base at V and 9 bases at J, with 25 bases in the middle. The CDR3, as DNA: TGTGCCAGCAGCTTAATCCCCGGGGACGGACAGTTCCGTTGTGAGCAGTTCTTC. The encoded protein is CASSLIPGDGQFRCEQFF.

Many counts were recorded for this clonotype. This chain links TRBV6-1 with TRBJ1-1; 9 bases agree with TRBD1. Germline CDR1 reads MNHNS; CDR2 reads SASEGT. The V segment lost 6 bases and the J segment 5 bases; nucleotides outside the gene matches: 1. The CDR3 loop spans 12 amino acids. DNA for the CDR3: TGTGCCAGCAGGGGACAGGGAACTGAAGCTTTCTTT. It codes for CASRGQGTEAFF.

This clonotype was seen a handful of times. The chain carries TRBV7-6 and TRBJ2-7; a weak D match, TRBD2 (5 bases). The CDR3 totals 15 residues. Per germline, CDR1 SGHVS and CDR2 FNYEAQ. Trimming removed 0 bases at V and 1 base at J, with 10 bases between. DNA of the CDR3: TGTGCCAGCAGCTTAGCGCAAGCGGAGTCCTACGAGCAGTACTTC. Encoded protein: CASSLAQAESYEQYF.

This clonotype was detected many times. The chain is built from TRBV7-2 and TRBJ2-1; D gene uncertain. The V gene lost 1 base and the J gene lost 7 bases, with 8 bases spanning the gap. Germline V gene lookup returns CDR1 SGHTA and CDR2 FQGNSA. This CDR3 is 13 amino acids long. DNA for the CDR3: TGTGCCAGCAGCTTAGAGGAGTGGAATGAGCAGTTCTTC. Translated: CASSLEEWNEQFF.

This clonotype is medium-sized. This chain uses TRBV2 with TRBJ2-7, with D perhaps matching TRBD1 (5 bases). V shed 6 bases and J shed 5 bases, with 11 bases lying between them. The CDR3 spans 12 residues. CDR1 is SNHLY, CDR2 FYNNEI, per germline. CDR3 loop: CASRPTRDEQYF. The CDR3, as DNA: TGTGCCAGCAGGCCCACCAGGGACGAGCAGTACTTC.